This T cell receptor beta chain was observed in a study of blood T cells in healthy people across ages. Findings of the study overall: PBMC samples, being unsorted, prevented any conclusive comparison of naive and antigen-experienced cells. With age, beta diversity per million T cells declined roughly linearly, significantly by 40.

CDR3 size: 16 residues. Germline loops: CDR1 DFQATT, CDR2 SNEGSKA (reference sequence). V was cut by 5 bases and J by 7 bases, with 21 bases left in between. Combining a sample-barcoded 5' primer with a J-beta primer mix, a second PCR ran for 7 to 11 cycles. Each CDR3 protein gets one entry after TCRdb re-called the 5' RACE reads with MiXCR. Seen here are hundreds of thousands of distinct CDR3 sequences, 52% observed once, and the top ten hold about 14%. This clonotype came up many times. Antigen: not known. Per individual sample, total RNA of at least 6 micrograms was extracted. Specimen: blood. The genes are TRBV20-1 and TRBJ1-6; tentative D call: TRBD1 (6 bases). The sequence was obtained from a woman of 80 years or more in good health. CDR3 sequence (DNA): TGCAGTGCTCCCCGACAGGCCCCTACAAGAAATTCACCCCTCCACTTT. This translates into CSAPRQAPTRNSPLHF.